This T cell receptor (beta chain) is from a study of patients and donors after allogeneic stem cell transplantation. TCRdb passed the RT-PCR reads through MiXCR, listing each CDR3 protein once. The table shows some 960,000 distinct CDR3 sequences, with about 20% occurring only once. From germline, CDR1 is SGHRS and CDR2 YFSETQ. The CDR3 sequence is 17 residues long. Losses at the gene ends were 4 bases for V and 3 bases for J; bases not matched to a gene: 9. V usage is TRBV5-1 and J usage is TRBJ2-1; 11 bases line up with TRBD2. The sample comprised blood, either unsorted or a sorted T cell fraction (not recorded which). The receptor comes from a human donor who was either an allogeneic HSCT recipient or a stem cell or donor lymphocyte infusion donor (not recorded which). It is not recorded whose cells these are; they may come from a transplant donor. CDR3 region: CASSKGPGTSGYNEQFF. CDR3 coding DNA: TGCGCCAGCAGCAAGGGACCCGGGACTAGCGGCTACAATGAGCAGTTCTTC.